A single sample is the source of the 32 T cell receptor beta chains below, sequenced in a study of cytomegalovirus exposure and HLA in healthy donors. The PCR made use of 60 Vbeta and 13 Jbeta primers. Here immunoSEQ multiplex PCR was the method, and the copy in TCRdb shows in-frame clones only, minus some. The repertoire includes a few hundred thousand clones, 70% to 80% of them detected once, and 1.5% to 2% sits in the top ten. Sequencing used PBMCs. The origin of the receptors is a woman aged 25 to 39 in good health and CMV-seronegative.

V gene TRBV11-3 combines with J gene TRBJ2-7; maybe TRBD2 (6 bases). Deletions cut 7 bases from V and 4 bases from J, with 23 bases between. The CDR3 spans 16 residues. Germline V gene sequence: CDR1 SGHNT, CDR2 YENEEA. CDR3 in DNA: TGTGCCAGCAAAAAAGTGGGGGGAGGAGAGCTTTACGAGCAGTACTTC. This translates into CASKKVGGGELYEQYF.

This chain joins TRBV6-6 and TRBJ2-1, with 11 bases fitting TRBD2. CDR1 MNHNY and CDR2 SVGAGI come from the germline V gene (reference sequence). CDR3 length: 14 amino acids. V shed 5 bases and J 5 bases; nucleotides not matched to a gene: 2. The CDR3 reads CASSLAGGDNEQFF. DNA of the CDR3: TGTGCCAGCAGTCTAGCGGGAGGAGACAATGAGCAGTTCTTC.

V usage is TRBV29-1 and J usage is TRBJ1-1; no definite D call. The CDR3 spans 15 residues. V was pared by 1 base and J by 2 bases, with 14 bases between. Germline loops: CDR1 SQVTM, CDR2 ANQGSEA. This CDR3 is CSVEGHSPLNTEAFF. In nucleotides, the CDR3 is TGCAGCGTTGAAGGTCACAGCCCTCTCAACACTGAAGCTTTCTTT.

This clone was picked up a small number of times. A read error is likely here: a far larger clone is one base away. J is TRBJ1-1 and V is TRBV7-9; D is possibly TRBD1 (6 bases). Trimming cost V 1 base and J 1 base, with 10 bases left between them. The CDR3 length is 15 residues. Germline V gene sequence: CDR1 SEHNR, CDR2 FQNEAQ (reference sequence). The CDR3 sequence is CASSLVGATNTEAFF. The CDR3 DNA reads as TGTGCCAGCAGCTTAGTGGGGGCCACGAACACTGAAGCTTTCTTT. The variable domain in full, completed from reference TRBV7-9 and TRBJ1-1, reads DTGVSQNPRHKITKRGQNVTFRCDPISEHNRLYWYRQTLGQGPEFLTYFQNEAQLEKSRLLSDRFSAERPKGSFSTLEIQRTEQGDSAMYLCASSLVGATNTEAFFGQGTRLTVV.

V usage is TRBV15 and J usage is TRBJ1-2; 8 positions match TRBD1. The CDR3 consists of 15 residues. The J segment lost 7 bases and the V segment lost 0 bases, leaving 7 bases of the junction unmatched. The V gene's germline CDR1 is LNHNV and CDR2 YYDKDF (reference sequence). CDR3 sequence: CATSRDQTGDAGYTF. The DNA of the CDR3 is TGTGCCACCAGCAGAGATCAGACAGGGGACGCTGGCTACACCTTC.

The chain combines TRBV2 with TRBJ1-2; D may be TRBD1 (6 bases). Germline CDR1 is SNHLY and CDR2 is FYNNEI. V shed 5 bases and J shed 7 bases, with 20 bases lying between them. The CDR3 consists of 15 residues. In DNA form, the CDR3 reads TGTGCCAGCAGTTATACCGGGACACCCTCGGTTGGCTACACCTTC. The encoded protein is CASSYTGTPSVGYTF.

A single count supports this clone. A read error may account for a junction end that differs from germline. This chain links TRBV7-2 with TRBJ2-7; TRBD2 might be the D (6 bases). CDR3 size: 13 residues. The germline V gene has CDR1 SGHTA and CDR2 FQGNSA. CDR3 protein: CASSIGTSYLLFF. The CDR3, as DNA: TGTGCCAGCAGCATTGGGACTTCATATCTCCTATTTTTC.

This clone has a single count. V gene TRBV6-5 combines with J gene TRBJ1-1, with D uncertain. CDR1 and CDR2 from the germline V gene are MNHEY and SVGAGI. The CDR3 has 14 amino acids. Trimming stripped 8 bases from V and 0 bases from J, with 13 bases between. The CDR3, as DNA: TGTGCCAGCGGCTCGACATACATGAACACTGAAGCTTTCTTT. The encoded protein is CASGSTYMNTEAFF.

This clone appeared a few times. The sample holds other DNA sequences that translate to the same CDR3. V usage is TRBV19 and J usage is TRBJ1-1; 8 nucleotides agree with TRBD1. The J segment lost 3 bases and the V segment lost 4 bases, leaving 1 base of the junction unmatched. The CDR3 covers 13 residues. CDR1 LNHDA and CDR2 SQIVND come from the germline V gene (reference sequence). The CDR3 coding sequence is TGTGCCAGTAGTACGACAGGGGACACTGAAGCTTTCTTT. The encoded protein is CASSTTGDTEAFF.

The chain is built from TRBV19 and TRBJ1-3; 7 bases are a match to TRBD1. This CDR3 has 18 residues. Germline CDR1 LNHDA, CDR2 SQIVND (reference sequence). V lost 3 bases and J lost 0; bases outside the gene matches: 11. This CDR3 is CASSMEAGGIHSGNTIYF. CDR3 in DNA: TGTGCCAGTAGTATGGAGGCAGGGGGAATACACTCTGGAAACACCATATATTTT.

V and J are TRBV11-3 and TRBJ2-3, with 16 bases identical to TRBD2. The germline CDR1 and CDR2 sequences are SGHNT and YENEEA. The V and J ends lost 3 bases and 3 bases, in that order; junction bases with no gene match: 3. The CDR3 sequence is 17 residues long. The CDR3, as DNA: TGTGCCAGCAGCTTTGGGACTAGCGGGGGGGGGACAGATACGCAGTATTTT. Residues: CASSFGTSGGGTDTQYF.

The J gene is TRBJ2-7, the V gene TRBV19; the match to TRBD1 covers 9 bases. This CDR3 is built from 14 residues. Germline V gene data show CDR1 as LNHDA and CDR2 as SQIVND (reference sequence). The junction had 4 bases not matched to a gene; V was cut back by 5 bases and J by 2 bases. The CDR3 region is CASSPRDRAYEQYF. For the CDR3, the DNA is TGTGCCAGTAGTCCCCGGGACAGGGCCTACGAGCAGTACTTC.

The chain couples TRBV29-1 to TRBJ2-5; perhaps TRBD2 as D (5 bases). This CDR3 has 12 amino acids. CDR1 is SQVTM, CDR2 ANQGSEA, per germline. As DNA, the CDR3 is TGCAGTGAAAGCAGCGGCCAAGAGACCCAGTACTTC. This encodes CSESSGQETQYF.

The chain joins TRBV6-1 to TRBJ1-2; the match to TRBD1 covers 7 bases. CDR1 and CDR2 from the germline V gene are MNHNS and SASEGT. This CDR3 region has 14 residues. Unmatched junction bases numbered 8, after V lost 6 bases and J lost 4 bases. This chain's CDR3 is CASRPGWTGYGYTF. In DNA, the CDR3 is TGTGCCAGCAGGCCCGGGTGGACAGGCTATGGCTACACCTTC.

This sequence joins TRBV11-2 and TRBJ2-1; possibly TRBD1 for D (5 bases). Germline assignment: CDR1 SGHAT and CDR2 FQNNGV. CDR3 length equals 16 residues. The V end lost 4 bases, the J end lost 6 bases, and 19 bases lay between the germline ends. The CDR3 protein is CASSSRQKNPTNEQFF. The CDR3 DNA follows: TGTGCCAGCAGCTCCCGACAGAAAAACCCTACCAATGAGCAGTTCTTC.

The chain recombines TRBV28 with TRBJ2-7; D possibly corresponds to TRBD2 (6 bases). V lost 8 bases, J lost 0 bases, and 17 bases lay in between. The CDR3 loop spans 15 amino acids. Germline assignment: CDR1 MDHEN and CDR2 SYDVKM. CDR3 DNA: TGTGCCAGCTTCTATCGGGACTCCTACTCCTACGAGCAGTACTTC. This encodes CASFYRDSYSYEQYF. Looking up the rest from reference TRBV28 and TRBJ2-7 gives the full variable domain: DVKVTQSSRYLVKRTGEKVFLECVQDMDHENMFWYRQDPGLGLRLIYFSYDVKMKEKGDIPEGYSVSREKKERFSLILESASTNQTSMYLCASFYRDSYSYEQYFGPGTRLTVT.

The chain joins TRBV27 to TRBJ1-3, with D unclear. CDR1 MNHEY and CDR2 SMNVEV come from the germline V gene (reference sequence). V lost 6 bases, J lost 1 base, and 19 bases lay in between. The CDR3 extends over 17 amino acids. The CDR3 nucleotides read TGTGCCAGCAGCAGGTCACCAGAACGGTTGTCTGGAAACACCATATATTTT. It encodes CASSRSPERLSGNTIYF.

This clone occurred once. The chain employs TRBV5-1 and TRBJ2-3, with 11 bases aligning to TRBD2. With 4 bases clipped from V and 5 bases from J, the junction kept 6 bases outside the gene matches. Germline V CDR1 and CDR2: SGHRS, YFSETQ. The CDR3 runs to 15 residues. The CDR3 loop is CASSETSGTKDTQYF. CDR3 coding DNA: TGCGCCAGCAGCGAGACTAGCGGGACCAAAGATACGCAGTATTTT.

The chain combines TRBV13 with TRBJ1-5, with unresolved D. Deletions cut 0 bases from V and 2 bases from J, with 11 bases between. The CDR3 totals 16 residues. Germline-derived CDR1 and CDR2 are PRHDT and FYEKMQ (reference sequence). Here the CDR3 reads CASSLGPRPGNQPQHF. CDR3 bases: TGTGCCAGCAGCTTAGGCCCCAGGCCAGGCAATCAGCCCCAGCATTTT.

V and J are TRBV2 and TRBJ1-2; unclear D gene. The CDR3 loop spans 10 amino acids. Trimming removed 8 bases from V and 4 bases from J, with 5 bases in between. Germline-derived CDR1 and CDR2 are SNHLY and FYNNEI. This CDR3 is CASFLYGYTF. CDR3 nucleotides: TGTGCCAGCTTCCTCTATGGCTACACCTTC.

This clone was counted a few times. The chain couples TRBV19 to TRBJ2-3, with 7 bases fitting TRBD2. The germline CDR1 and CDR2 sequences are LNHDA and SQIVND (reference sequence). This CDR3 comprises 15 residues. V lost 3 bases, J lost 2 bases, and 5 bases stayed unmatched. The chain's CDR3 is CASSMPAGTTDTQYF. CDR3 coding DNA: TGTGCCAGTAGTATGCCAGCGGGGACCACAGATACGCAGTATTTT.

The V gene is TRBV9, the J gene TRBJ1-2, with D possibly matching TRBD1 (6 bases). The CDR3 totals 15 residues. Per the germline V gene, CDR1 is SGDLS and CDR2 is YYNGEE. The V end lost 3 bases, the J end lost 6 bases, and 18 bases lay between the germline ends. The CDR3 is CASSEDLGQVDGYTF. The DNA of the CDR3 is TGTGCCAGCAGCGAGGACCTGGGACAAGTGGATGGCTACACCTTC.

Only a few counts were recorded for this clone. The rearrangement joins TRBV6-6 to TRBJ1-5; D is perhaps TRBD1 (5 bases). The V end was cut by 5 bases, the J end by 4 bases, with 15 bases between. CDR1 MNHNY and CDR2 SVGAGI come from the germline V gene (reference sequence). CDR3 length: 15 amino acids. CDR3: CASSRLRDLNQPQHF. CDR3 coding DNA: TGTGCCAGCAGTCGCCTCAGGGACTTAAATCAGCCCCAGCATTTT.

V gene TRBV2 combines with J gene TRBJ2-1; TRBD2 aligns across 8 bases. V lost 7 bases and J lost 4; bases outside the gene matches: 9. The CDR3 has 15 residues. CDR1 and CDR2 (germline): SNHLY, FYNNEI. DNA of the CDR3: TGTGCCAGCATGGGAGCGGGGGAGCCTTACAATGAGCAGTTCTTC. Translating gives CASMGAGEPYNEQFF.

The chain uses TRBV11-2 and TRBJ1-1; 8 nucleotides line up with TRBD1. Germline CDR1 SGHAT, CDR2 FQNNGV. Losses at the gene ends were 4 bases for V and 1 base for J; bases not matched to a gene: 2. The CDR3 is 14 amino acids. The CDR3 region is CASSSGQGNTEAFF. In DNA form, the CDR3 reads TGTGCCAGCAGCTCCGGACAGGGGAACACTGAAGCTTTCTTT. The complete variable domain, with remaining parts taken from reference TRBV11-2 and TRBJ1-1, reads EAGVAQSPRYKIIEKRQSVAFWCNPISGHATLYWYQQILGQGPKLLIQFQNNGVVDDSQLPKDRFSAERLKGVDSTLKIQPAKLEDSAVYLCASSSGQGNTEAFFGQGTRLTVV.

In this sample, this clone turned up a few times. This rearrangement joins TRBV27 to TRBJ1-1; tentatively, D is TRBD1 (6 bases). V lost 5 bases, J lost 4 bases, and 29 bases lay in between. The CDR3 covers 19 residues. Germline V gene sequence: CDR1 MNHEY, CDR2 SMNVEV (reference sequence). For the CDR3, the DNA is TGTGCCAGCAGTCCCGTCGGGGGGCGATCTTCCCCCCCGACCACTGAAGCTTTCTTT. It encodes CASSPVGGRSSPPTTEAFF.

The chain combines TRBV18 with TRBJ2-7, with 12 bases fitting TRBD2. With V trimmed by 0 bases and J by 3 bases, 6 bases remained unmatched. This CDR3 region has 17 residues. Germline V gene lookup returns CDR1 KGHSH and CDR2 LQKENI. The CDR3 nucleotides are TGTGCCAGCTCACCACCGCCGACTAGCGGGAGATTCTACGAGCAGTACTTC. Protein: CASSPPPTSGRFYEQYF.

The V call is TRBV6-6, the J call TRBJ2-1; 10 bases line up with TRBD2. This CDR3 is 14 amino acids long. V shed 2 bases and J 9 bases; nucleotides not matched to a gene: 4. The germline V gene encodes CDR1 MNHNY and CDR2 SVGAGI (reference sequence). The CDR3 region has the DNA TGTGCCAGCAGTTACAAGCGGGGGGGCACTGAGCAGTTCTTC. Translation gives CASSYKRGGTEQFF.

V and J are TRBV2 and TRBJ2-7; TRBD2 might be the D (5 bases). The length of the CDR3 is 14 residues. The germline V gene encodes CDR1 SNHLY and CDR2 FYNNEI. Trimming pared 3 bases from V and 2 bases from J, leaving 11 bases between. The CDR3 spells CASSDRRFPYEQYF. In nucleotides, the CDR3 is TGTGCCAGCAGTGACAGGAGGTTCCCCTACGAGCAGTACTTC. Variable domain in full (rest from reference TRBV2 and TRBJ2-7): EPEVTQTPSHQVTQMGQEVILRCVPISNHLYFYWYRQILGQKVEFLVSFYNNEISEKSEIFDDQFSVERPDGSNFTLKIRSTKLEDSAMYFCASSDRRFPYEQYFGPGTRLTVT.

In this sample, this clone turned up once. CDR3 region: CAATPGTLEKLFF. In DNA, the CDR3 is TGTGCCGCTACACCAGGGACACTTGAAAAACTGTTTTTT. This sequence joins TRBV6-5 and TRBJ1-4; a possible D gene is TRBD1 (6 bases). V was pared by 11 bases and J by 7 bases, with 17 bases between. The CDR3 totals 13 residues. Germline V CDR1 and CDR2: MNHEY, SVGAGI.

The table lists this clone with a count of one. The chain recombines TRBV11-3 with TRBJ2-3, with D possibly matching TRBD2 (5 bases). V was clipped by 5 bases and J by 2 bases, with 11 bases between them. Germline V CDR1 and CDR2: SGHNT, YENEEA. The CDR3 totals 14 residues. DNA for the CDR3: TGTGCCAGCAGCCCGCAGCGGTCCACAGATACGCAGTATTTT. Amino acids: CASSPQRSTDTQYF. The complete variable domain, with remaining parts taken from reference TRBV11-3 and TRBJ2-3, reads EAGVVQSPRYKIIEKKQPVAFWCNPISGHNTLYWYLQNLGQGPELLIRYENEEAVDDSQLPKDRFSAERLKGVDSTLKIQPAELGDSAVYLCASSPQRSTDTQYFGPGTRLTVL.

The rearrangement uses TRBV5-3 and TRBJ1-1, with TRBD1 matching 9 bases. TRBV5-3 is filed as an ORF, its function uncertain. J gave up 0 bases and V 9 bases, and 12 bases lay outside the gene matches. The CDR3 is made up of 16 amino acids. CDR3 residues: CATRDGTGLMNTEAFF. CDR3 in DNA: TGTGCCACCCGAGATGGGACAGGGTTAATGAACACTGAAGCTTTCTTT.